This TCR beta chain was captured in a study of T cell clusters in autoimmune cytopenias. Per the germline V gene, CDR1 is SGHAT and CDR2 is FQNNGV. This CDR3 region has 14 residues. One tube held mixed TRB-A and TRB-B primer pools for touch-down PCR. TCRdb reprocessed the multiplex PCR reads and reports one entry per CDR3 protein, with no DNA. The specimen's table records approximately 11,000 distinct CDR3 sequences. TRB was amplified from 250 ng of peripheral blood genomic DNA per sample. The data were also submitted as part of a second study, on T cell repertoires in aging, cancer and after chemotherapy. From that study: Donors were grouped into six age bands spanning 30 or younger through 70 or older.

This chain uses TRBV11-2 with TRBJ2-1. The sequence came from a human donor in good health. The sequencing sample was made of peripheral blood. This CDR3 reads CASSLDNLVNEQFF.